Presented here are 28 T cell receptor beta chains from one specimen sequenced in a study of OX40 agonist ivuxolimab in advanced cancers. Some clones are missing from TCRdb's copy, which holds only in-frame ones; the method was immunoSEQ multiplex PCR. Of approximately 90,000 clones in the sample, roughly 88% were seen once. Sample: CD4+ or CD8+ T cells sorted from blood, taken in a trial of the OX40 agonist ivuxolimab. The receptor set was obtained from an adult with an advanced solid tumor such as melanoma, head and neck, liver or kidney cancer.

This clone was seen a single time. This chain links TRBV5-1 with TRBJ1-1, with D perhaps matching TRBD1 (6 bases). The CDR3 has 14 residues. Germline CDR1 is SGHRS and CDR2 is YFSETQ. Trimming took 1 base from V and 1 from J, leaving 8 bases between them. In DNA form, the CDR3 reads TGCGCCAGCAGCTTGTGGGGGCAGAACACTGAAGCTTTCTTT. Protein product: CASSLWGQNTEAFF.

The chain is built from TRBV10-1 and TRBJ2-2; 12 bases align to TRBD2. Germline V gene data show CDR1 as WNHNN and CDR2 as SYGVQD (reference sequence). V lost 0 bases, J lost 6 bases, and 2 bases stayed unmatched. There are 16 residues in the CDR3. The CDR3, as DNA: TGCGCCAGCAGTGAGTCACTAGCGGGGGGCGCCGGGGAGCTGTTTTTT. Its translation: CASSESLAGGAGELFF.

V is TRBV7-2 and J is TRBJ1-4; 8 bases align to TRBD1. Germline V CDR1 and CDR2: SGHTA, FQGNSA. V gave up 5 bases and J gave up 4 bases; unmatched junction bases: 3. The CDR3 spans 14 residues. CDR3 sequence reads: CASSQGAGNEKLFF. CDR3 DNA: TGTGCCAGCAGCCAGGGGGCGGGTAATGAAAAACTGTTTTTT.

The V call is TRBV5-4, the J call TRBJ2-2, with TRBD2 identical over 13 bases. Germline loops: CDR1 SGHNT, CDR2 YYREEE (reference sequence). The V gene end was trimmed by 4 bases and the J gene end by 6 bases; junction bases not matched to a gene: 9. CDR3 length equals 17 residues. In nucleotides, the CDR3 is TGTGCCAGCAGCCCCACTAGCGGGGGGGCCGCGTCCGGGGAGCTGTTTTTT. It is translated as CASSPTSGGAASGELFF. Drawing the rest from reference TRBV5-4 and TRBJ2-2, the complete variable domain is ETGVTQSPTHLIKTRGQQVTLRCSSQSGHNTVSWYQQALGQGPQFIFQYYREEENGRGNFPPRFSGLQFPNYSSELNVNALELDDSALYLCASSPTSGGAASGELFFGEGSRLTVL.

In this sample, this clone turned up a few times. The genes are TRBV5-1 and TRBJ1-2; 7 bases align to TRBD1. Unmatched junction bases numbered 6, after V lost 4 bases and J lost 0 bases. This CDR3 comprises 15 residues. CDR1 and CDR2 from the germline V gene are SGHRS and YFSETQ. CDR3 residues: CASSTGQVANYGYTF. CDR3 in DNA: TGCGCCAGCAGCACCGGACAGGTAGCTAACTATGGCTACACCTTC.

The chain uses TRBV30 and TRBJ1-3; TRBD1 matches 7 bases. Germline CDR1 reads GTSNPN; CDR2 reads SVGIG (reference sequence). V trimming: 2 bases; J trimming: 4 bases; junction bases outside the gene matches: 11. The CDR3 runs to 16 residues. CDR3 sequence (DNA): TGTGCCTGGAGTCCGATCACAGGGGCAGGGGGAAACACCATATATTTT. Translation: CAWSPITGAGGNTIYF.

J is TRBJ2-5 and V is TRBV7-2, with D maybe TRBD2 (5 bases). The V and J ends lost 1 base and 2 bases respectively, with 8 bases between them. This CDR3 is 14 amino acids long. CDR1 and CDR2 (germline): SGHTA, FQGNSA. CDR3 residues: CASSLVPGQETQYF. Written as DNA, the CDR3 is TGTGCCAGCAGCTTAGTTCCGGGGCAAGAGACCCAGTACTTC.

This clone has more than one count but fewer than ten. The chain combines TRBV5-6 with TRBJ2-7, with 7 bases fitting TRBD1. The trim removed 1 base at V and 2 bases at J, leaving 6 bases unmatched. CDR1 and CDR2 (germline): SGHDT, YYEEEE. The CDR3 covers 15 residues. The CDR3 sequence: CASSLLTGQTYEQYF. As DNA, the CDR3 is TGTGCCAGCAGCTTGCTTACGGGACAGACCTACGAGCAGTACTTC.

The J gene is TRBJ2-1, the V gene TRBV7-9; 13 bases are a match to TRBD2. With V trimmed by 2 bases and J by 9 bases, 7 bases remained unmatched. This CDR3 is built from 16 residues. CDR1 is SEHNR, CDR2 FQNEAQ, per germline (reference sequence). The CDR3 loop is CASSLRTSGGAGEQFF. CDR3 bases: TGTGCCAGCAGCTTACGAACTAGCGGGGGGGCAGGTGAGCAGTTCTTC.

This chain uses TRBV5-1 with TRBJ2-3, with 10 bases matching TRBD1. The CDR3 is 15 amino acids. J lost 4 bases, V lost 4 bases, and 6 bases had no gene match. In germline, CDR1 is SGHRS, CDR2 YFSETQ. In DNA form, the CDR3 reads TGCGCCAGCAGCGCCCCGGGACAGGGGTCAGATACGCAGTATTTT. This codes for CASSAPGQGSDTQYF.

CDR3 protein: CASSPLRDGEQYF. The CDR3 region has the DNA TGTGCCAGCTCACCGCTTAGAGATGGCGAGCAGTACTTC. The chain couples TRBV18 to TRBJ2-7; D is ambiguous. Germline lookup yields CDR1 KGHSH and CDR2 LQKENI. V shed 3 bases and J shed 6 bases, with 12 bases lying between them. This CDR3 comprises 13 residues.

The chain recombines TRBV19 with TRBJ2-2, with 9 bases identical to TRBD2. V shed 1 base, J shed 1 base, and the junction held 1 base outside the gene matches. CDR1 and CDR2 from the germline V gene are LNHDA and SQIVND (reference sequence). This CDR3 region has 16 residues. The CDR3 DNA reads TGTGCCAGTAGTATAGCTAGCGGGATGAACACCGGGGAGCTGTTTTTT. Translation: CASSIASGMNTGELFF.

The chain is built from TRBV11-1 and TRBJ2-7; D is perhaps TRBD2 (7 bases). Germline loops: CDR1 SGHAT, CDR2 FQDESV (reference sequence). The CDR3 length is 15 residues. Between the trimmed V and J ends, which lost 4 bases and 2 bases, there was a span of 15 bases. The DNA of the CDR3 is TGTGCCAGCAGCTCAAGGGGGGGGAAGGCCTACGAGCAGTACTTC. Its protein product is CASSSRGGKAYEQYF.

This rearrangement joins TRBV6-6 to TRBJ2-7; the D gene is possibly TRBD1 (6 bases). Germline-derived CDR1 and CDR2 are MNHNY and SVGAGI (reference sequence). Trimming shortened V by 4 bases and J by 7 bases, and 20 bases separated the two germline ends. The CDR3 has 15 amino acids. As DNA, the CDR3 is TGTGCCAGCAGTTCAGTTTCTGGGACATCGTTAGAGCAGTACTTC. Amino acids: CASSSVSGTSLEQYF.

The chain has TRBV11-2 and TRBJ2-3; TRBD2 is a possible D gene (6 bases). The germline V gene has CDR1 SGHAT and CDR2 FQNNGV. The CDR3 sequence is 14 residues long. V lost 1 base and J lost 4, with 9 bases in between. The CDR3 protein is CASSLVWGADTQYF. DNA of the CDR3: TGTGCCAGCAGCTTAGTATGGGGGGCAGATACGCAGTATTTT. The complete variable domain, with remaining parts taken from reference TRBV11-2 and TRBJ2-3, reads EAGVAQSPRYKIIEKRQSVAFWCNPISGHATLYWYQQILGQGPKLLIQFQNNGVVDDSQLPKDRFSAERLKGVDSTLKIQPAKLEDSAVYLCASSLVWGADTQYFGPGTRLTVL.

The chain couples TRBV5-6 to TRBJ1-3; 10 bases align to TRBD1. This CDR3 region has 16 residues. J lost 5 bases, V lost 1 base, and 6 bases had no gene match. Germline-derived CDR1 and CDR2 are SGHDT and YYEEEE. Here the CDR3 DNA reads TGTGCCAGCAGCTTGTCGGGACAGGGGATAAGAAACACCATATATTTT. This gives the protein CASSLSGQGIRNTIYF.

The rearrangement joins TRBV6-6 to TRBJ2-3; 8 bases are shared with TRBD2. The CDR3 spans 15 residues. J was trimmed by 1 base and V by 6 bases; bases with no gene match: 6. Germline CDR1 and CDR2: MNHNY and SVGAGI (reference sequence). CDR3 residues: CASSTGGPGTDTQYF. DNA for the CDR3: TGTGCCAGCAGCACGGGGGGGCCGGGCACAGATACGCAGTATTTT.

The chain carries TRBV30 and TRBJ2-5; perhaps TRBD1 as D (5 bases). The CDR3 contains 12 residues. Per germline, CDR1 GTSNPN and CDR2 SVGIG (reference sequence). Trimming left V 3 bases short and J 2 bases short, with 7 bases between. The CDR3 sequence is CAWRRQQETQYF. The DNA for the CDR3 is TGTGCCTGGAGAAGACAGCAAGAGACCCAGTACTTC.

This clone was detected a few times. The chain combines TRBV28 with TRBJ1-2; 8 nucleotides align to TRBD1. V shed 7 bases and J 8 bases; nucleotides not matched to a gene: 15. The CDR3 runs 15 residues. Per germline, CDR1 MDHEN and CDR2 SYDVKM. The CDR3 is CASNPAYQGAGGYTF. The CDR3 bases are TGTGCCAGCAACCCAGCCTACCAGGGGGCTGGAGGCTACACCTTC.

The chain couples TRBV15 to TRBJ2-1, with D uncertain. CDR3 length: 14 residues. CDR1 is LNHNV and CDR2 is YYDKDF in the germline V gene (reference sequence). V was shortened by 4 bases and J by 8 bases, with 15 bases between the two germline ends. In nucleotides, the CDR3 is TGTGCCACCAGCATCAGCCCTTCTGTCGATGAGCAGTTCTTC. Its translation is CATSISPSVDEQFF.

The chain couples TRBV10-3 to TRBJ2-3; 12 bases are shared with TRBD2. Germline CDR1 reads ENHRY; CDR2 reads SYGVKD. The CDR3 spans 15 residues. V trimming: 6 bases; J trimming: 4 bases; junction bases outside the gene matches: 5. This chain's CDR3 is CAIRASGGAADTQYF. The DNA of the CDR3 is TGTGCCATCAGAGCTAGCGGGGGGGCGGCAGATACGCAGTATTTT.

In its sample, this clone was seen a few times. This chain connects TRBV18 to TRBJ1-1; D is undetermined. CDR1 is KGHSH and CDR2 is LQKENI in the germline V gene. Trimming removed 0 bases from V and 8 bases from J, with 10 bases in between. The CDR3 consists of 13 residues. The CDR3 loop reads CASSPPGLEEAFF. The CDR3 coding sequence is TGTGCCAGCTCACCACCCGGGCTTGAGGAAGCTTTCTTT.

Concerning this clone itself: The conserved closing phenylalanine or tryptophan is absent in this CDR3, likely reflecting a read error. The DNA is left out, because the CDR3 cannot be placed on it with certainty; the CDR3 is given as TCRdb lists it. The chain joins TRBV12-5 to TRBJ1-4; TRBD1 is taken as the D call from the table, unchecked against the DNA. Looked up from germline, CDR1 is LGHNT and CDR2 is FRNRAP. The CDR3 comprises 8 residues, both ends counted. The CDR3 here is CASSLWPL.

The genes are TRBV28 and TRBJ1-1; D unclear. The V end lost 7 bases, the J end lost 7 bases, and 16 bases lay between the germline ends. This CDR3 is built from 13 residues. Per germline, CDR1 MDHEN and CDR2 SYDVKM. CDR3 in DNA: TGTGCCAGCATAACCAGCCTTGGGTTTGAAGCTTTCTTT. Translation gives CASITSLGFEAFF.

Notes on this clone: A junction end diverges from the germline sequence, so it may reflect a read error. The V gene is TRBV5-1, the J gene TRBJ1-6, with a possible D match to TRBD1 (6 bases). The CDR3 is 14 amino acids. The germline V gene has CDR1 SGHRS and CDR2 YFSETQ. CDR3 nucleotide sequence: TGCGTCAGCAGCTGGGATACAGGGAATTCACCCCTCCACTTT. Protein product: CVSSWDTGNSPLHF.

V usage is TRBV6-1 and J usage is TRBJ2-7; D is undetermined. Germline values: CDR1 MNHNS, CDR2 SASEGT. This CDR3 is built from 14 residues. The V end was cut by 4 bases, the J end by 0 bases, with 10 bases between. In DNA form, the CDR3 reads TGTGCCAGCAGTGTTCAGGTCAGCTCCTACGAGCAGTACTTC. Residues: CASSVQVSSYEQYF.

This chain joins TRBV7-3 and TRBJ1-1; no reliable D call. The CDR3 length is 13 residues. Trimming left V 6 bases short and J 4 bases short, with 12 bases between. Germline CDR1 is SGHTA and CDR2 is FQGTGA. The CDR3 DNA is TGTGCCAGCAGAAGAAAATTGGGCACTGAAGCTTTCTTT. This codes for CASRRKLGTEAFF.

The chain joins TRBV19 to TRBJ2-7; possibly TRBD2 for D (5 bases). The CDR3 covers 13 residues. CDR1 and CDR2 (germline): LNHDA, SQIVND (reference sequence). Trimming removed 0 bases from V and 8 bases from J, with 11 bases in between. DNA for the CDR3: TGTGCCAGTAGTATAGATCGGGAAGGGAAGCAGTACTTC. Its translation: CASSIDREGKQYF.